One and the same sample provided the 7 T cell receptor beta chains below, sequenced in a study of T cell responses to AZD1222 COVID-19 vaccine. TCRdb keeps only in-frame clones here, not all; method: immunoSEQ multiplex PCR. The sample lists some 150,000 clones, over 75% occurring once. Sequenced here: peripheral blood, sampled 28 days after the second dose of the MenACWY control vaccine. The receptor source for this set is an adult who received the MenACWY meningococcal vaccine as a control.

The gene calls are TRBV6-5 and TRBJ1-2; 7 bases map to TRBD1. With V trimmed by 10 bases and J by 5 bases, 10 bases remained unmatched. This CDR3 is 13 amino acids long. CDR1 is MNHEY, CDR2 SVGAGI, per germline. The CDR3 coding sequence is TGTGCCACCAGGGGGAGAACTGGGTATGGCTACACCTTC. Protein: CATRGRTGYGYTF.

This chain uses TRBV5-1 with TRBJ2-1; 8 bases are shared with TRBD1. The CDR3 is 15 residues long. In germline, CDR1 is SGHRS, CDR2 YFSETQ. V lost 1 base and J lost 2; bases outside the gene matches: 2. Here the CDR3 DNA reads TGCGCCAGCAGCTTGTTACAGGGGGCCTACAATGAGCAGTTCTTC. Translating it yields CASSLLQGAYNEQFF.

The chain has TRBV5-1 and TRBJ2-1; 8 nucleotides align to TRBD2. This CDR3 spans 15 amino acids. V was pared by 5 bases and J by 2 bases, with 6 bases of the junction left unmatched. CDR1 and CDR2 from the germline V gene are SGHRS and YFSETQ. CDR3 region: CASSSRGGTYNEQFF. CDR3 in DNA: TGCGCCAGCAGTTCCCGCGGGGGGACCTACAATGAGCAGTTCTTC. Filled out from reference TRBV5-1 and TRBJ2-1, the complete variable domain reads KAGVTQTPRYLIKTRGQQVTLSCSPISGHRSVSWYQQTPGQGLQFLFEYFSETQRNKGNFPGRFSGRQFSNSRSEMNVSTLELGDSALYLCASSSRGGTYNEQFFGPGTRLTVL.

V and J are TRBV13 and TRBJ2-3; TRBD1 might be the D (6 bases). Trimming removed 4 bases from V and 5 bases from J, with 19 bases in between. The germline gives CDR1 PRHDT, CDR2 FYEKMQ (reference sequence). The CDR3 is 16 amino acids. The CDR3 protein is CASSSRDTGKRDTQYF. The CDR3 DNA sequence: TGTGCCAGCAGCTCACGGGACACCGGAAAAAGAGATACGCAGTATTTT.

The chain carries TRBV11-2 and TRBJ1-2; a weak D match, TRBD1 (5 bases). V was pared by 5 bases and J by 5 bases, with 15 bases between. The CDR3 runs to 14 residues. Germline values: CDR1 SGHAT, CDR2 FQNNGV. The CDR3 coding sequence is TGTGCCAGCAGCCCTACTGGGACGGCTTATGGCTACACCTTC. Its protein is CASSPTGTAYGYTF. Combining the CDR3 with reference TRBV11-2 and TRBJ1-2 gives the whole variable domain EAGVAQSPRYKIIEKRQSVAFWCNPISGHATLYWYQQILGQGPKLLIQFQNNGVVDDSQLPKDRFSAERLKGVDSTLKIQPAKLEDSAVYLCASSPTGTAYGYTFGSGTRLTVV.

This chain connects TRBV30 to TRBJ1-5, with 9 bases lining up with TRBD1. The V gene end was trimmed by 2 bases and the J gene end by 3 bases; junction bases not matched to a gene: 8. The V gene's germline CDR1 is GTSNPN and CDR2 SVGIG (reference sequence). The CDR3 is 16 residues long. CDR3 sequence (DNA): TGTGCCTGGAGTAGGGTGGGACAGGGTTCCAATCAGCCCCAGCATTTT. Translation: CAWSRVGQGSNQPQHF.

The CDR3 nucleotides are TGTGCCAGCAGCGTAGATCCGGGAGCGAACTACGAGCAGTACTTC. It translates to CASSVDPGANYEQYF. The chain links TRBV9 to TRBJ2-7; D may be TRBD2 (6 bases). The CDR3 is made up of 15 amino acids. Looked up from germline, CDR1 is SGDLS and CDR2 is YYNGEE. Trimming took off 0 bases at V and 3 bases at J, with 13 bases between the two ends.